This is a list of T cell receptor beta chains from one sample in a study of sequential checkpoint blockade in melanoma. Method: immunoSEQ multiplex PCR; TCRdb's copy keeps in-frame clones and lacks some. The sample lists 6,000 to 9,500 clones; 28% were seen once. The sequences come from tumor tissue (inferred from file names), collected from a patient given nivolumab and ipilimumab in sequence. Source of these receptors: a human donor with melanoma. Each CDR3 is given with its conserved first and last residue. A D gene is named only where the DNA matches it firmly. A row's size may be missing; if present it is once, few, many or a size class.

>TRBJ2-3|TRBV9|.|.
CASSGAGVKADTQYF
TGTGCCAGCAGCGGAGCAGGGGTAAAGGCAGATACGCAGTATTTT
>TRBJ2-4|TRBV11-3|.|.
CASSFSLAAKNIQYF
TGTGCCAGCAGCTTCAGCTTGGCGGCCAAAAACATTCAGTACTTC
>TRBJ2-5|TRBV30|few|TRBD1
CAWSGQGSETQYF
TGTGCCTGGAGCGGACAGGGTTCGGAGACCCAGTACTTC
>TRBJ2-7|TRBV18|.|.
CASSLQGYEQYF
TGTGCCAGCTCACTACAGGGTTACGAGCAGTACTTC
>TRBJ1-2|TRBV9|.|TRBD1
CASSVGGGDRAYGYTF
TGTGCCAGCAGCGTCGGAGGTGGGGACAGGGCCTATGGCTACACCTTC
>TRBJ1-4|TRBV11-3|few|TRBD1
CASSRDRGWDEKLFF
TGTGCCAGCAGCCGCGACAGGGGGTGGGATGAAAAACTGTTTTTT
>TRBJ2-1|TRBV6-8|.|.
CASTQVPPIPRYNEQFF
TGTGCCAGCACTCAGGTCCCGCCAATACCCCGGTACAATGAGCAGTTCTTC
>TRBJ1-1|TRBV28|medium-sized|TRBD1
CASSPNPGTANTEAFF
TGTGCCAGCAGCCCTAATCCCGGGACAGCCAACACTGAAGCTTTCTTT
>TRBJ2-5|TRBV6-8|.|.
CASSPPHSSETQYF
TGTGCCAGCAGTCCACCCCATTCCTCGGAGACCCAGTACTTC
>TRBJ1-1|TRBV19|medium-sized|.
CASSEDFNTEAFF
TGTGCCAGTAGTGAGGACTTCAACACTGAAGCTTTCTTT
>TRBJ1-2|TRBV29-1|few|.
CSVEDLKDLANYGYTF
TGCAGCGTTGAAGATTTGAAAGATTTGGCTAACTATGGCTACACCTTC
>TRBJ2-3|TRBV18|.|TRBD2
CASSYGLVADTQYF
TGTGCCAGCTCATATGGACTAGTTGCAGATACGCAGTATTTT
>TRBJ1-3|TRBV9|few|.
CASGGARSGNTIYF
TGTGCCAGCGGGGGGGCCCGCTCTGGAAACACCATATATTTT
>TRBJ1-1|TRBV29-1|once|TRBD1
CSVGLQGAEAFF
TGCAGCGTTGGGCTCCAGGGGGCCGAAGCTTTCTTT
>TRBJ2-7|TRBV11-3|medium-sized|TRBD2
CASSQAAGGYYEQYF
TGTGCCAGCAGCCAAGCAGCGGGAGGTTATTACGAGCAGTACTTC
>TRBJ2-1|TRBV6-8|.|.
CASSSSDFGEQFF
TGTGCCAGCAGTTCCTCCGACTTTGGTGAGCAGTTCTTC
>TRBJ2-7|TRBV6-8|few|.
CATDPGGSYEQYF
TGTGCCACCGATCCCGGGGGATCCTACGAGCAGTACTTC
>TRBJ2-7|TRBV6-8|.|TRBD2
CASRRERQSEQYF
TGTGCCAGCAGGCGGGAGCGGCAATCCGAGCAGTACTTC
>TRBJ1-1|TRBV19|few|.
CASRLNRMNTEAFF
TGTGCCAGTAGACTTAATCGCATGAACACTGAAGCTTTCTTT
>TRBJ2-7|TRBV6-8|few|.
CAISTRAYEQYF
TGTGCCATCAGTACCCGAGCCTACGAGCAGTACTTC
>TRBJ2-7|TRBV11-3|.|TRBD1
CASSFPRTGDSYEQYF
TGTGCCAGCAGCTTTCCAAGGACAGGGGACTCCTACGAGCAGTACTTC
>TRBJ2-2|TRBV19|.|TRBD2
CASSRNSGSNTGELFF
TGTGCCAGTAGTAGAAATAGCGGGTCGAACACCGGGGAGCTGTTTTTT
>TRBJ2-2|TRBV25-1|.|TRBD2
CASSETGASGSGELFF
TGTGCCAGCAGTGAAACCGGGGCTAGCGGAAGCGGGGAGCTGTTTTTT